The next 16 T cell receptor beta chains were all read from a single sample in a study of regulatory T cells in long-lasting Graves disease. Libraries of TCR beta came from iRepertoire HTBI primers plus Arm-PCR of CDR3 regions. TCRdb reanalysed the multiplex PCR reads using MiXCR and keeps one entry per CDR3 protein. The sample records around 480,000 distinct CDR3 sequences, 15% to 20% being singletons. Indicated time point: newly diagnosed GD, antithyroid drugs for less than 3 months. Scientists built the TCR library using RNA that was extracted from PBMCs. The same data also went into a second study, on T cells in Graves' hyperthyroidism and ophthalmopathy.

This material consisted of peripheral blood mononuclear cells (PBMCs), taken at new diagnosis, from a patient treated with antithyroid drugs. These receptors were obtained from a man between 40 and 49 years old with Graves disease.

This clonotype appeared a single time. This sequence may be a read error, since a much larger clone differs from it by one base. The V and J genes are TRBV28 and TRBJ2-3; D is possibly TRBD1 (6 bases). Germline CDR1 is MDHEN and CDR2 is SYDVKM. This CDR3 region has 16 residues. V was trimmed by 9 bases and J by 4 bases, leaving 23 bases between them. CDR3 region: CASLSGTNHGADTQYF. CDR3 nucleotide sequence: TGTGCCAGTCTTTCCGGGACAAACCATGGCGCAGATACGCAGTATTTT.

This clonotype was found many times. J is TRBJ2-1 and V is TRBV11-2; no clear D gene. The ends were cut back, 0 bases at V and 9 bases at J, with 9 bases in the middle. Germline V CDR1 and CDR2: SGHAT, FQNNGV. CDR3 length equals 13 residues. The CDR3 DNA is TGTGCCAGCAGCTTAGAACTATCCGGTGAGCAGTTCTTC. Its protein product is CASSLELSGEQFF. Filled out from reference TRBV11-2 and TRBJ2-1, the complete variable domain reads EAGVAQSPRYKIIEKRQSVAFWCNPISGHATLYWYQQILGQGPKLLIQFQNNGVVDDSQLPKDRFSAERLKGVDSTLKIQPAKLEDSAVYLCASSLELSGEQFFGPGTRLTVL.

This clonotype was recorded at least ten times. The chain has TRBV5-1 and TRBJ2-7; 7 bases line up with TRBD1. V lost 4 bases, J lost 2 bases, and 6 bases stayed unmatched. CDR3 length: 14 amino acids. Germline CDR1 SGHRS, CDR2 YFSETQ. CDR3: CASSDRDRAYEQYF. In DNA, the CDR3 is TGCGCCAGCAGCGACCGGGACAGAGCCTACGAGCAGTACTTC.

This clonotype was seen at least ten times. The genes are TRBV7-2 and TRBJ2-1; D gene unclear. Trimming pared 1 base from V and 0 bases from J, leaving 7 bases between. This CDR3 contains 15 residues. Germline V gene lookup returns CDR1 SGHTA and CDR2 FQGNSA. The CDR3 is CASSLGLPSYNEQFF. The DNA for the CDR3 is TGTGCCAGCAGCTTAGGACTCCCCTCCTACAATGAGCAGTTCTTC.

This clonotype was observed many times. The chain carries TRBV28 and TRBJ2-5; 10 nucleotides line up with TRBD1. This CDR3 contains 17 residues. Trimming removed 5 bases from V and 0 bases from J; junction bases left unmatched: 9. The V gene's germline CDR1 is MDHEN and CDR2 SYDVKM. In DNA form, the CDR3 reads TGTGCCAGCAGTGGGGGACAGGGGCTTCAGTACCAAGAGACCCAGTACTTC. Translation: CASSGGQGLQYQETQYF.

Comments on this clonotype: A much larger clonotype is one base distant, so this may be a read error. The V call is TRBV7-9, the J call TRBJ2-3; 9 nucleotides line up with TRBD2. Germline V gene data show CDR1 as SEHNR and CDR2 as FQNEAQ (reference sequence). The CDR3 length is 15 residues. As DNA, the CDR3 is TGTGCCAGCAGCTTTCGCGGGAGGGCCGATGATACGCCGTATTTT. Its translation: CASSFRGRADDTPYF.

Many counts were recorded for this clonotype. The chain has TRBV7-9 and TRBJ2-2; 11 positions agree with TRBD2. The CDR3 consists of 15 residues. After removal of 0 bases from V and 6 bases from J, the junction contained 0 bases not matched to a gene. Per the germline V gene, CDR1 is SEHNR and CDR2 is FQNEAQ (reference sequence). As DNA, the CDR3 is TGTGCCAGCAGCTTAGCGACTAGCGGGGCCGGGGAGCTGTTTTTT. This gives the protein CASSLATSGAGELFF.

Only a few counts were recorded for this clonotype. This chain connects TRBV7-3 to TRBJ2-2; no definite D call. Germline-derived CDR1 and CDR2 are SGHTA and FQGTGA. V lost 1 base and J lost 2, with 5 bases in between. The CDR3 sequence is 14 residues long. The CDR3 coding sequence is TGTGCCAGCAGCTTAATCATAAACACCGGGGAGCTGTTTTTT. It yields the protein CASSLIINTGELFF.

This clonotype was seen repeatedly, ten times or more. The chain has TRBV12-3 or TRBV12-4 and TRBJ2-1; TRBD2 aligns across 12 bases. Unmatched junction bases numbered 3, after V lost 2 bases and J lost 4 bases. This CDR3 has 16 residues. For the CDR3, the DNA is TGTGCCAGCAGTTTATTGCTAGCGGGAGGGTACAATGAGCAGTTCTTC. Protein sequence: CASSLLLAGGYNEQFF.

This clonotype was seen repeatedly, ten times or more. The CDR3 region is CSVEGFGRVGGYEQYF. In DNA form, the CDR3 reads TGCAGCGTTGAAGGCTTTGGCAGGGTTGGCGGCTACGAGCAGTACTTC. The rearrangement uses TRBV29-1 and TRBJ2-7, with D possibly matching TRBD1 (5 bases). Deletions cut 1 base from V and 3 bases from J, with 19 bases between. Germline V gene lookup returns CDR1 SQVTM and CDR2 ANQGSEA. The CDR3 runs to 16 residues.

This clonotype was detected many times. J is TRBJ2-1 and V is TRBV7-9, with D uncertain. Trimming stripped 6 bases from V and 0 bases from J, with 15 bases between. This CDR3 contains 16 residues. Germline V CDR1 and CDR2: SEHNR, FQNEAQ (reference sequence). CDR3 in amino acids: CASRIGWGSSYNEQFF. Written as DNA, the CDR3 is TGTGCCAGCAGAATTGGTTGGGGTAGCTCCTACAATGAGCAGTTCTTC.

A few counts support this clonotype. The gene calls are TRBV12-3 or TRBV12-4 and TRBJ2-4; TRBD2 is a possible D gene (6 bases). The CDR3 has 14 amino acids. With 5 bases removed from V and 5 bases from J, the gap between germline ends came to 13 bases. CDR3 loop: CASSQTGLENIQYF. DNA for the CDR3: TGTGCCAGCAGTCAAACGGGACTGGAAAACATTCAGTACTTC.

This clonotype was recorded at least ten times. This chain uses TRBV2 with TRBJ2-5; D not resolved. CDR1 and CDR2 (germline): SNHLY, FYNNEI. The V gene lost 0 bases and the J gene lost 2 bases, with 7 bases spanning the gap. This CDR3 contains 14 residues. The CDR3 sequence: CASSEARIQETQYF. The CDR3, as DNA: TGTGCCAGCAGTGAAGCGCGGATACAAGAGACCCAGTACTTC. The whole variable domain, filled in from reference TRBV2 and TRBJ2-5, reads EPEVTQTPSHQVTQMGQEVILRCVPISNHLYFYWYRQILGQKVEFLVSFYNNEISEKSEIFDDQFSVERPDGSNFTLKIRSTKLEDSAMYFCASSEARIQETQYFGPGTRLLVL.

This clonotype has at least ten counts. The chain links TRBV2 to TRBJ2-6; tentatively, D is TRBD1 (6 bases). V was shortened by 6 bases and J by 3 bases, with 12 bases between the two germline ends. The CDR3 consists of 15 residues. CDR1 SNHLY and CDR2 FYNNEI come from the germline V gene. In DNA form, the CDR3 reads TGTGCCAGCAGGCTACAGGGCGGTGGGGCCAACGTCCTGACTTTC. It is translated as CASRLQGGGANVLTF.

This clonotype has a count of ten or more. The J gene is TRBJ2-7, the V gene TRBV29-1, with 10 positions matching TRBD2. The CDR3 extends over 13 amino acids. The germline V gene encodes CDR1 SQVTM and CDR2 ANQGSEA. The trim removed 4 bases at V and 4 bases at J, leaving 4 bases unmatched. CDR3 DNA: TGCAGCGTTGTAGCGGGAGGTGGGTACGAGCAGTACTTC. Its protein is CSVVAGGGYEQYF.

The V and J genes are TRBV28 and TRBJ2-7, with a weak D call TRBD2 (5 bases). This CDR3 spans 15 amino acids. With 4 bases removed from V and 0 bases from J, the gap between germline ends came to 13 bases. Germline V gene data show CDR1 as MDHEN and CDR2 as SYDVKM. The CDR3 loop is CASSYRGARSYEQYF. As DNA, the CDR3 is TGTGCCAGCAGTTATCGGGGAGCCCGCTCCTACGAGCAGTACTTC.